The present T cell receptor beta chain was sequenced within a study of cytomegalovirus exposure and HLA in healthy donors. Overall study results and limits: Some public TCRs appeared in many individuals, while most sequences were rare. Diagnosis of cytomegalovirus status made by the classifier reportedly showed high specificity and sensitivity.

The study drew the donors from its approximately 110-subject validation cohort, separate from the roughly 700-subject first cohort. The CDR3 runs to 14 residues. V gave up 0 bases and J gave up 1 base, with 3 bases separating them. CDR1 LGHNA and CDR2 YSLEER come from the germline V gene. Clones were sequenced by immunoSEQ multiplex PCR, and TCRdb holds only the in-frame ones, with some missing. The sample gives 260,000 or so clones, approximately 87% of which show up once; 2% to 3% is in the top ten. About this clone: The antigen remains undetermined.

Sequenced material: PBMCs. The chain has TRBV4-3 and TRBJ1-4; unclear D gene. The TCR was taken from a man aged 18 to 35 in good health and CMV-seronegative. The CDR3 is CASSQDRTNEKLFF. Written as DNA, the CDR3 is TGCGCCAGCAGCCAAGACAGAACTAATGAAAAACTGTTTTTT.